These T cell receptor beta chains were read from a single sample in a study of tumor-infiltrating lymphocytes in primary liver carcinoma. TCRdb reprocessed the multiplex PCR reads with MiXCR, giving one entry per CDR3 protein. Altogether some 190,000 distinct CDR3 sequences are present, about 60% being singletons, with the ten largest covering 72%. Sequenced material: peripheral blood. These receptors all stem from a man between 40 and 49 years old with primary liver carcinoma and hepatitis B virus infection. Each CDR3 is given with its conserved first and last residue. A D gene is named only where the DNA matches it firmly. Clone size is shown for a subset of rows, as once, few, many or a class of expanded clone.

V	J	D	size	DNA	CDR3
TRBV12-3/TRBV12-4	TRBJ2-1	.	.	TGTGCCAGCAGTTTAGGCAGCCGGGATGAGCAATTCTTC	CASSLGSRDEQFF
TRBV11-2	TRBJ2-7	.	.	TGTGCCAGCAGCTTAACCGACGTAGTCTGCGATCAGTACTTC	CASSLTDVVCDQYF
TRBV11-2	TRBJ2-6	.	.	TGTGCCAGCAACTTGTTGAGCGGGTTCCTCTCTGGGGCCAACGTCCTGACTTTC	CASNLLSGFLSGANVLTF
TRBV11-2	TRBJ2-7	TRBD1	once	TGTGCCAGCAGCTTGAGACAGGGCATACTCCACGAGCAGTACTTC	CASSLRQGILHEQYF
TRBV29-1	TRBJ2-3	TRBD1	.	TGCAGCGTTGAAGATAGAAAGGGGGCGAGAGATACGCAGTATTTT	CSVEDRKGARDTQYF
TRBV12-3/TRBV12-4	TRBJ2-5	TRBD1	few	TGTGCCAGCAATCGCAGGGGGCAAGAGACCCAGTACTTC	CASNRRGQETQYF
TRBV29-1	TRBJ2-1	TRBD2	.	TGCAGCGCACCCAGTGGCGGGGGGCAGTTCTTC	CSAPSGGGQFF
TRBV5-5	TRBJ1-1	.	.	TGTACCAGCACCCCTGGGAACGCCCGCAGCACTGAAGCTTTCTTT	CTSTPGNARSTEAFF
TRBV6-6	TRBJ1-5	.	.	TGTGCCAGCAGGCCGACGTCTAATCAGACCCAGCATTTT	CASRPTSNQTQHF
TRBV6-1	TRBJ1-5	TRBD1	.	TGTGCCAGCAGCTTGACAGGGCAGGGAAATCAGCCCCAGCATTTT	CASSLTGQGNQPQHF
TRBV29-1	TRBJ2-7	TRBD1	.	TGCAGCATTGAAGGGACAGGGCTCGACGAGCAGTACTTC	CSIEGTGLDEQYF
TRBV4-1	TRBJ2-1	TRBD2	.	TGCGCCAGCAACCACGTTCGACTAGCGGGAGTGGACAATGAGCAGTTCTTC	CASNHVRLAGVDNEQFF
TRBV9	TRBJ1-5	.	.	TGTGCCAGCAGCGTTCTGGGGGGCAATCAGCCCCAGCATTTT	CASSVLGGNQPQHF
TRBV5-6	TRBJ1-5	.	.	TGTGCCAGCAGCGGCGGCGGAGCCGCTCAGCCCCAGCATTTT	CASSGGGAAQPQHF
TRBV6-1	TRBJ2-5	TRBD2	.	TGTGCCAGCGCACTAGCGGGAGGAAAAGAGACCCAGTACTTC	CASALAGGKETQYF
TRBV12-3/TRBV12-4	TRBJ1-5	.	few	TGTGCCAGCAGCCCGCCGCCCATCGGCAATCAGCCCCAGCATTTT	CASSPPPIGNQPQHF
TRBV12-3/TRBV12-4	TRBJ2-1	TRBD2	.	TGTGCCAGCAGGCCTCTAGCGGGCCACACTGAGCAGTTCTTC	CASRPLAGHTEQFF
TRBV11-2	TRBJ2-1	TRBD1	.	TGTGCAAGCAGCCGGGACAGCTCCTACGATGAGCAGTTCTTC	CASSRDSSYDEQFF
TRBV29-1	TRBJ2-2	TRBD2	.	TGCAGCTCGGGGGGGCAGTGGGCTAACACCGGGGAGCTGTTTTTT	CSSGGQWANTGELFF
TRBV29-1	TRBJ2-2	TRBD2	many	TGCAGCGTGACTAGCTGGAACACCGGGGAGCTGTTTTTT	CSVTSWNTGELFF
TRBV12-3/TRBV12-4	TRBJ1-6	TRBD1	.	TGTGCCAGCAATTTCGGACAGGTGGAATCACCCCTCCACTTT	CASNFGQVESPLHF
TRBV10-1	TRBJ2-2	.	.	TGCGCCAGCATGGACGGGGCTCGCGGGGAGCTGTTTTTT	CASMDGARGELFF
TRBV29-1	TRBJ1-1	.	.	TGCAGCGTCAGGACGACAGTGAACACTGAAGCTTTCTTT	CSVRTTVNTEAFF
TRBV4-1	TRBJ2-2	.	.	TGCGCCAGCAGCGGGAGGAACAACGCCGGGGAGCTGTTTTTT	CASSGRNNAGELFF
TRBV4-1	TRBJ2-1	TRBD2	few	TGCGCCAGCAGGCCTAGCGGGAGTCTCTATGAGCAGTTCTTC	CASRPSGSLYEQFF
TRBV6-5	TRBJ2-3	.	.	TGTGCCAGCAGTTTCACCCAAATGAACCTGGACATATTCACAGATACGCAGTATTTT	CASSFTQMNLDIFTDTQYF
TRBV4-2	TRBJ1-3	.	few	TGTGCCAGCAGCCAAACCTTGAGAGGGTTCTCTGGAAACACCATATATTTT	CASSQTLRGFSGNTIYF
TRBV29-1	TRBJ2-3	TRBD2	many	TGCAGCGTCCGGAGGACTAGCGGGAGTAATACGCAGTATTTT	CSVRRTSGSNTQYF
TRBV6-6	TRBJ2-7	TRBD2	few	TGTGCCAGCAGTGGGGGCCTGACTAGCGGGACCTACGAGCAGTACTTC	CASSGGLTSGTYEQYF
TRBV28	TRBJ2-3	.	.	TGTGGCAGCAGTTTACTTCAGGGGTTTGCAGATACGCAGTATTTT	CGSSLLQGFADTQYF
TRBV11-2	TRBJ2-7	.	.	TGTGCCAGCAGCTCTACGATAAGCGGAACCTACGAGCAGTACTTC	CASSSTISGTYEQYF
TRBV24-1	TRBJ1-1	TRBD1	.	TGTGCCACCAGTGATCCCCCGGGACAGGGGGTGGCTGGAGTTGGCACTGAAGCTTTCTTT	CATSDPPGQGVAGVGTEAFF
TRBV7-9	TRBJ2-3	TRBD1	once	TGTGCCAGCAGCCCTAAACCTTACCCCGGGACAGGGTGCTCAGATACGCAGTATTTT	CASSPKPYPGTGCSDTQYF
TRBV11-2	TRBJ2-5	.	.	TGTGCCAGCAGCTTAGCTTACAGCCGCCTAGAGACTCAGTACTTC	CASSLAYSRLETQYF
TRBV10-3	TRBJ2-1	TRBD2	once	TGTGCCATCACTTCGCCCGGGACTAGAAACAAAGAGCAGTTCTTC	CAITSPGTRNKEQFF
TRBV28	TRBJ2-1	TRBD2	.	TGTGCAAGTCGAGCGGGAGGCTCCTACAATGAGCAGTTCTTC	CASRAGGSYNEQFF
TRBV11-1	TRBJ2-3	.	.	TGTGCCAGCACCTTAACGGGAGTAGACACAGATACGCAGTATTTT	CASTLTGVDTDTQYF
TRBV7-8	TRBJ1-6	.	.	TGTGCCAGCAGCCACCCGGGGGGCGGGCGGTATAATTCACCCCTCCACTTT	CASSHPGGGRYNSPLHF
TRBV11-2	TRBJ2-7	.	.	TGTGCCAGCAGCTATACAGTGGGCCGGAGGTACGAGCAATACTTC	CASSYTVGRRYEQYF
TRBV12-3/TRBV12-4	TRBJ1-1	.	.	TGTGCCAGCAGCCCCGGCGGGAGGGGAAACACTGAAGCTTTCTTT	CASSPGGRGNTEAFF
TRBV4-1	TRBJ2-7	TRBD2	.	TGCGCCAGCAGCCATCTGACTAGCGGCTTCTACGAGCAGTACTTC	CASSHLTSGFYEQYF
TRBV11-1	TRBJ2-3	TRBD1	once	TGTGCCAGCAGGCAGACAGGGTCAGATACGCAGTATTTT	CASRQTGSDTQYF
TRBV11-2	TRBJ2-7	.	many	TGTGCCAGCAGCCCCCCTTCGGGGGAGCAGTACTTC	CASSPPSGEQYF
TRBV12-3/TRBV12-4	TRBJ1-6	TRBD1	few	TGTGCCAGCAGTCAGGGGACAGGGGTCTCACCCCTCCACTTT	CASSQGTGVSPLHF
TRBV11-2	TRBJ2-2	.	once	TGTGCCATCAGCTCGGGGCCGGGGGTTGAGAAGCTGTTTTTT	CAISSGPGVEKLFF
TRBV6-1	TRBJ2-3	.	few	TGTGCCAGCAGTTCATGGGGAGATACGCAGTATTTT	CASSSWGDTQYF
TRBV12-5	TRBJ2-3	TRBD1	.	TGTGCTAGTGGGCAGGGGGTGCAGTTGAGCACAGATACGCAGTATTTT	CASGQGVQLSTDTQYF
TRBV7-8	TRBJ2-1	.	.	TGTGCCAGCAGCTTAAATAGGTTTCAGAATGAGCAGTTCTTC	CASSLNRFQNEQFF